Shown below are 10 T cell receptor beta chains from a single sample sequenced in a study of T cell responses to AZD1222 COVID-19 vaccine. Assay: immunoSEQ multiplex PCR; the TCRdb copy retains only in-frame clones and omits some. The sample contains about 86,000 clones, 70% to 85% of which appear only once. The sample here was peripheral blood, taken on day 0 of AZD1222 vaccination. Receptor source: an adult in good health.

This chain joins TRBV5-4 and TRBJ2-5; 8 bases are shared with TRBD2. Germline CDR1 is SGHNT and CDR2 is YYREEE (reference sequence). V was clipped by 3 bases and J by 1 base; unmatched bases: 8. CDR3 length equals 16 residues. The CDR3 region has the DNA TGTGCCAGCAGCTCGGGACTAGTACGGGTCCAAGAGACCCAGTACTTC. Its translation: CASSSGLVRVQETQYF.

This clone has a single count. This rearrangement joins TRBV5-5 to TRBJ2-7; D might be TRBD2 (5 bases). This CDR3 comprises 11 residues. CDR1 is SGHKS, CDR2 YYEKEE, per germline (reference sequence). Trimming took off 0 bases at V and 12 bases at J, with 10 bases between the two ends. The CDR3 DNA is TGTGCCAGCAGCTTGGCGGAGGCGTCGTACTTC. This sequence encodes CASSLAEASYF.

The rearrangement joins TRBV19 to TRBJ1-1, with TRBD1 identical over 8 bases. The CDR3 is made up of 15 amino acids. Germline-derived CDR1 and CDR2 are LNHDA and SQIVND (reference sequence). With V trimmed by 3 bases and J by 8 bases, 11 bases remained unmatched. CDR3 sequence: CASSIRTGSKLEAFF. In nucleotides, the CDR3 is TGTGCCAGTAGTATCAGGACAGGGTCGAAACTCGAAGCTTTCTTT.

The V gene is TRBV28, the J gene TRBJ2-1; D is possibly TRBD2 (5 bases). V lost 7 bases to trimming and J lost 9 bases, with 13 bases between them. The CDR3 is 12 residues long. Looked up from germline, CDR1 is MDHEN and CDR2 is SYDVKM. The CDR3 here is CASNLAGGEQFF. CDR3 nucleotides: TGTGCCAGCAATCTGGCGGGTGGTGAGCAGTTCTTC. Supplemented by reference TRBV28 and TRBJ2-1, the full variable domain reads DVKVTQSSRYLVKRTGEKVFLECVQDMDHENMFWYRQDPGLGLRLIYFSYDVKMKEKGDIPEGYSVSREKKERFSLILESASTNQTSMYLCASNLAGGEQFFGPGTRLTVL.

The chain recombines TRBV18 with TRBJ1-6; D might be TRBD1 (6 bases). This CDR3 comprises 16 residues. The germline V and J ends were trimmed by 6 bases and 5 bases, with 17 bases remaining between them. From germline, CDR1 is KGHSH and CDR2 LQKENI. The CDR3 coding sequence is TGTGCCAGCTCCCCGTCGGGCAGGGGAGATAATTCACCCCTCCACTTT. Translation gives CASSPSGRGDNSPLHF.

This chain joins TRBV6-5 and TRBJ1-3, with D hard to call. Germline V lookup: CDR1 MNHEY, CDR2 SVGAGI. The CDR3 runs to 12 residues. The V and J ends lost 5 bases and 4 bases respectively, with 6 bases between them. The CDR3 nucleotides are TGTGCCAGCAGTCCGACAGGAAACACCATATATTTT. Its protein product is CASSPTGNTIYF.

The rearrangement links TRBV25-1 to TRBJ2-7; 8 positions match TRBD2. Germline V lookup: CDR1 MGHDK, CDR2 SYGVNS. V trimming: 0 bases; J trimming: 4 bases; junction bases outside the gene matches: 8. The CDR3 covers 16 residues. CDR3 nucleotide sequence: TGTGCCAGCAGTGAATATCGTACGGGGGGGTTTTACGAGCAGTACTTC. This gives the protein CASSEYRTGGFYEQYF.

This clone was recorded a few times. The CDR3 region has the DNA TGTGCCAGCAGTTACTCGGTTGGGGCTTACGAGCAGTACTTC. Its protein product is CASSYSVGAYEQYF. The V and J genes are TRBV6-5 and TRBJ2-7; TRBD1 is a possible D gene (5 bases). The ends were cut back, 0 bases at V and 4 bases at J, with 10 bases in the middle. The CDR3 totals 14 residues. Germline assignment: CDR1 MNHEY and CDR2 SVGAGI.

The rearrangement joins TRBV6-4 to TRBJ2-3; 8 bases map to TRBD2. The CDR3 loop spans 16 amino acids. Per the germline V gene, CDR1 is MRHNA and CDR2 is SNTAGT. J gave up 8 bases and V 6 bases, and 16 bases lay outside the gene matches. CDR3 sequence: CASSPGVAGSTATQYF. CDR3 DNA sequence: TGTGCCAGCAGCCCTGGGGTAGCGGGAAGCACGGCTACGCAGTATTTT.

This chain links TRBV28 with TRBJ1-1; no clear D. The length of the CDR3 is 13 residues. Germline-derived CDR1 and CDR2 are MDHEN and SYDVKM. V was shortened by 7 bases and J by 11 bases, with 20 bases between the two germline ends. The CDR3, as DNA: TGTGCCAGCACCCTCCTCCGGAGCGCTGGGGCTTTCTTT. Protein product: CASTLLRSAGAFF.